The 10 T cell receptor beta chains given below trace back to one sample, sequenced in a study of T cells in localized non-small cell lung cancer. Using immunoSEQ multiplex PCR, the repertoire was profiled, and TCRdb retains in-frame clones only, with some absent. Of 25,000 to 30,000 clones listed, 80% to 90% are singletons. Sample: peripheral blood, taken before any cancer treatment. Receptors were obtained from a woman aged 18 to 55 with stage I lung adenocarcinoma.

The chain combines TRBV27 with TRBJ2-1, with 11 bases lining up with TRBD2. V lost 6 bases and J lost 6; bases outside the gene matches: 10. Germline V gives CDR1 MNHEY, CDR2 SMNVEV (reference sequence). This CDR3 is 16 amino acids long. CDR3 DNA sequence: TGTGCCAGCAGACTAGCGGGAGAGCGGAGGCGCAATGAGCAGTTCTTC. Residues: CASRLAGERRRNEQFF.

This clone has just one count. CDR3 DNA sequence: TGTGCCTCTTTGAGAGCGGGATCTGGAAATGAGCAGTTCTTC. Translation gives CASLRAGSGNEQFF. This chain links TRBV18 with TRBJ2-1; 7 bases are a match to TRBD2. Germline values: CDR1 KGHSH, CDR2 LQKENI. V gave up 11 bases and J gave up 7 bases; unmatched junction bases: 14. The CDR3 is made up of 14 amino acids.

This rearrangement joins TRBV19 to TRBJ1-2; D not resolved. Looked up from germline, CDR1 is LNHDA and CDR2 is SQIVND (reference sequence). The V end was cut by 6 bases, the J end by 5 bases, with 25 bases between. The CDR3 runs 17 residues. The chain's CDR3 is CASRRERQAASPYGYTF. The CDR3 DNA is TGTGCCAGTAGGAGGGAAAGGCAAGCGGCAAGTCCTTATGGCTACACCTTC.

The CDR3 loop is CASGLVGDGVVMLSTDTQYF. As DNA, the CDR3 is TGTGCTAGTGGTTTGGTAGGTGACGGGGTCGTTATGCTAAGCACAGATACGCAGTATTTT. The V gene is TRBV12-5, the J gene TRBJ2-3; perhaps TRBD2 as D (5 bases). This CDR3 region has 20 residues. V gave up 0 bases and J gave up 0 bases, with 22 bases separating them. The germline CDR1 and CDR2 sequences are LGHNT and FRNRAP. Full variable domain (remainder filled in from reference TRBV12-5 and TRBJ2-3): DARVTQTPRHKVTEMGQEVTMRCQPILGHNTVFWYRQTMMQGLELLAYFRNRAPLDDSGMPKDRFSAEMPDATLATLKIQPSEPRDSAVYFCASGLVGDGVVMLSTDTQYFGPGTRLTVL.

The rearrangement uses TRBV7-9 and TRBJ2-5; D remains unclear. Germline CDR1 SEHNR, CDR2 FQNEAQ (reference sequence). There are 14 residues in the CDR3. Trimming removed 2 bases at V and 10 bases at J, with 17 bases between. The CDR3 sequence: CASSLLGKVGDQYF. The CDR3 bases are TGTGCCAGCAGCTTATTGGGGAAAGTAGGCGACCAGTACTTC.

The V gene is TRBV4-1, the J gene TRBJ1-1, with no clear D. Germline CDR1 reads MGHRA; CDR2 reads YSYEKL. The CDR3 is 16 residues long. V gave up 3 bases and J gave up 0 bases, with 14 bases separating them. CDR3 coding DNA: TGCGCCAGCAGCCAGGGGTTGAGGAACTTGAACACTGAAGCTTTCTTT. Translating gives CASSQGLRNLNTEAFF.

This chain links TRBV7-2 with TRBJ1-2; TRBD1 might be the D (5 bases). CDR1 and CDR2 (germline): SGHTA, FQGNSA. Trimming cost V 2 bases and J 5 bases, with 12 bases left between them. The CDR3 loop spans 14 amino acids. CDR3 nucleotide sequence: TGTGCCAGCAGCTTATATGACCCAGGGTATGGCTACACCTTC. This sequence encodes CASSLYDPGYGYTF.

Here the CDR3 reads CASRAAGLTNEQFF. CDR3 coding DNA: TGTGCCAGCAGGGCCGCGGGGTTAACAAATGAGCAGTTCTTC. J is TRBJ2-1 and V is TRBV6-4, with D tentatively TRBD2 (6 bases). The V gene lost 6 bases and the J gene lost 7 bases, with 16 bases spanning the gap. The CDR3 has 14 residues. Germline V CDR1 and CDR2: MRHNA, SNTAGT.

The DNA for the CDR3 is TGTGCCAGTAGTTTAGGGTTTCCTTCCGAGCAGTACTTC. Translating gives CASSLGFPSEQYF. The V gene is TRBV19, the J gene TRBJ2-7; D not resolved. In germline, CDR1 is LNHDA, CDR2 SQIVND (reference sequence). This CDR3 is 13 amino acids long. The V end was cut by 5 bases, the J end by 6 bases, with 14 bases between.

This sequence joins TRBV4-3 and TRBJ2-7, with 8 bases aligning to TRBD1. The germline CDR1 and CDR2 sequences are LGHNA and YSLEER. The CDR3 covers 14 residues. V lost 3 bases and J lost 3; bases outside the gene matches: 4. As DNA, the CDR3 is TGCGCCAGCAGCCATCGACAGGGGAACTACGAGCAGTACTTC. Its translation: CASSHRQGNYEQYF.